The 25 T cell receptor beta chains presented below share a single source sample, sequenced in a study of CD8+CD57+ T cells in acquired aplastic anemia. It was patients with CD8+CD57+ cell expansion by flow cytometry who were chosen for sequencing. Template material for TCR beta VDJ and CDR3 profiling consisted of genomic DNA. Using its own MiXCR run on the reads, TCRdb lists one record per CDR3 protein. The sample shows roughly 200,000 distinct CDR3 sequences, roughly three fifths of them seen only once. Sequenced sample: sorted CD4+, CD8+, or CD8+CD57+ T cells (not recorded which) from PBMCs. These receptors all come from a human donor with aplastic anemia.

The genes are TRBV10-3 and TRBJ1-2; perhaps TRBD1 as D (6 bases). The V and J ends lost 2 bases and 1 base respectively, with 8 bases between them. Germline V lookup: CDR1 ENHRY, CDR2 SYGVKD. The CDR3 totals 14 residues. The DNA of the CDR3 is TGTGCCATCAGTGAGAGGGGGGATAACTATGGCTACACCTTC. Translated: CAISERGDNYGYTF.

The chain uses TRBV6-2 or TRBV6-3 and TRBJ2-5; D may match TRBD1 or TRBD2 (5 bases each). Germline V CDR1 and CDR2: MNHEY, SVGEGT. This CDR3 contains 12 residues. Trimming shortened V by 10 bases and J by 4 bases, and 13 bases separated the two germline ends. This chain's CDR3 is CATVGPRETQYF. In DNA form, the CDR3 reads TGTGCCACTGTGGGACCGAGAGAGACCCAGTACTTC.

The chain couples TRBV29-1 to TRBJ2-7; possibly TRBD1 for D (6 bases). Germline assignment: CDR1 SQVTM and CDR2 ANQGSEA. The CDR3 contains 15 residues. V was pared by 0 bases and J by 3 bases, with 15 bases between. CDR3 amino acids: CSVEEARGSSYEQYF. The CDR3 nucleotides read TGCAGCGTTGAAGAAGCCAGGGGCTCCAGCTACGAGCAGTACTTC.

The chain carries TRBV12-3 or TRBV12-4 and TRBJ1-1; D gene ambiguous. V shed 8 bases and J shed 0 bases, with 7 bases lying between them. This CDR3 is 12 amino acids long. The CDR3 protein is CASRLMNTEAFF. The CDR3 DNA is TGTGCCAGCCGGCTCATGAACACTGAAGCTTTCTTT.

This chain links TRBV20-1 with TRBJ2-3; 9 nucleotides match TRBD2. V shed 6 bases and J 3 bases; nucleotides not matched to a gene: 13. Germline-derived CDR1 and CDR2 are DFQATT and SNEGSKA (reference sequence). The CDR3 extends over 16 amino acids. CDR3 loop: CSASSRASGKTDTQYF. DNA for the CDR3: TGCAGTGCGAGTAGTAGGGCTAGCGGGAAAACAGATACGCAGTATTTT.

This clonotype was recorded once. The chain recombines TRBV2 with TRBJ1-5; D is undetermined. The germline CDR1 and CDR2 sequences are SNHLY and FYNNEI. V was pared by 10 bases and J by 3 bases, with 19 bases between. This CDR3 contains 15 residues. The CDR3 region is CATSRDKTLNQPQHF. The CDR3 nucleotides read TGTGCCACCAGCAGAGATAAGACCCTCAATCAGCCCCAGCATTTT.

This rearrangement joins TRBV20-1 to TRBJ2-7; TRBD2 matches at 8 bases. CDR1 DFQATT and CDR2 SNEGSKA come from the germline V gene (reference sequence). V shed 5 bases and J 3 bases; nucleotides not matched to a gene: 6. The CDR3 extends over 13 amino acids. This CDR3 is CSAGTSYGYEQYF. The CDR3 DNA sequence: TGCAGTGCTGGGACTAGTTACGGCTACGAGCAGTACTTC.

The chain couples TRBV9 to TRBJ1-1; no definite D call. This CDR3 region has 14 residues. Germline CDR1 reads SGDLS; CDR2 reads YYNGEE. The germline V and J ends were trimmed by 0 bases and 4 bases, with 10 bases remaining between them. In nucleotides, the CDR3 is TGTGCCAGCAGCGTAGAAGGGCGAGGCACTGAAGCTTTCTTT. Protein: CASSVEGRGTEAFF.

On this clonotype: The conserved phenylalanine or tryptophan is not found at the CDR3 terminus, so this likely reflects a read error. The chain is built from TRBV10-3 and TRBJ1-1, with D possibly being TRBD1 (6 bases). Germline loops: CDR1 ENHRY, CDR2 SYGVKD. The CDR3 consists of 14 residues. V was trimmed by 11 bases and J by 5 bases, leaving 21 bases between them. CDR3 nucleotides: TGTGCCTCACAGGGATCAGGGGCCATTACTGAAGCTTTCCTT. Translated: CASQGSGAITEAFL.

This clonotype showed up many times. The V and J genes are TRBV5-4 and TRBJ2-3, with TRBD2 matching over 12 bases. V was clipped by 5 bases and J by 8 bases; unmatched bases: 15. Germline V gene sequence: CDR1 SGHNT, CDR2 YYREEE (reference sequence). The CDR3 consists of 17 residues. Here the CDR3 reads CASSLVPSGGASGTQYF. DNA of the CDR3: TGTGCCAGCAGTCTAGTCCCTAGCGGGGGGGCGAGTGGTACGCAGTATTTT.

The genes are TRBV7-2 and TRBJ1-1; 11 bases align to TRBD1. V lost 1 base and J lost 0; bases outside the gene matches: 7. The germline V gene encodes CDR1 SGHTA and CDR2 FQGNSA. The CDR3 contains 18 residues. CDR3 in amino acids: CASSLVPGQGEMNTEAFF. CDR3 coding DNA: TGTGCCAGCAGCTTAGTACCGGGACAGGGGGAAATGAACACTGAAGCTTTCTTT.

The rearrangement links TRBV19 to TRBJ2-4; D might be TRBD1 (5 bases). V dropped 5 bases and J dropped 6 bases, with 14 bases sitting between them. Looked up from germline, CDR1 is LNHDA and CDR2 is SQIVND (reference sequence). The CDR3 covers 14 residues. The CDR3 coding sequence is TGTGCCAGTAGTCACAGGCGAGGCGTAAACATTCAGTACTTC. It yields the protein CASSHRRGVNIQYF.

V usage is TRBV19 and J usage is TRBJ2-7; 7 nucleotides agree with TRBD1. The CDR3 loop spans 14 amino acids. In germline, CDR1 is LNHDA, CDR2 SQIVND (reference sequence). Trimming at V came to 1 base and at J to 4 bases, leaving 4 bases not matched to a gene. The CDR3 DNA sequence: TGTGCCAGTAGTATAGCCGGGACAGCGTACGAGCAGTACTTC. Its protein product is CASSIAGTAYEQYF. Using reference TRBV19 and TRBJ2-7 for the parts outside the CDR3, the full variable domain is DGGITQSPKYLFRKEGQNVTLSCEQNLNHDAMYWYRQDPGQGLRLIYYSQIVNDFQKGDIAEGYSVSREKKESFPLTVTSAQKNPTAFYLCASSIAGTAYEQYFGPGTRLTVT.

The count of this clonotype is one. A much larger clone lies one base from this, so it may be a read error. The V and J genes are TRBV27 and TRBJ1-3; maybe TRBD1 (5 bases). The V gene lost 6 bases and the J gene lost 7 bases, with 16 bases spanning the gap. This CDR3 is 14 amino acids long. Germline values: CDR1 MNHEY, CDR2 SMNVEV (reference sequence). DNA for the CDR3: TGTGCCAGCAGGGGAGGGGATGGGAGGAACACCATATATTTT. Its translation: CASRGGDGRNTIYF.

This clonotype occurred once. V is TRBV19 and J is TRBJ2-3; 7 bases fit TRBD2. V shed 3 bases, J shed 4 bases, and the junction held 7 bases outside the gene matches. Germline V CDR1 and CDR2: LNHDA, SQIVND (reference sequence). The length of the CDR3 is 15 residues. The DNA of the CDR3 is TGTGCCAGTAGTATCTCCCCCGGACTAGCAGATACGCAGTATTTT. As protein: CASSISPGLADTQYF.

The chain is built from TRBV7-8 and TRBJ2-2; 10 positions match TRBD1. Trimming at V came to 5 bases and at J to 4 bases, leaving 4 bases not matched to a gene. CDR3 length: 15 amino acids. From germline, CDR1 is SGHVS and CDR2 FQNEAQ. CDR3 DNA sequence: TGTGCCAGCAGCAGACAGGGGGCGGGCACCGGGGAGCTGTTTTTT. This sequence encodes CASSRQGAGTGELFF.

The chain has TRBV7-9 and TRBJ2-3, with D perhaps TRBD1 or TRBD2 (5 bases each). The CDR3 totals 16 residues. Germline CDR1 and CDR2: SEHNR and FQNEAQ (reference sequence). The germline V and J ends were trimmed by 0 bases and 3 bases, with 13 bases remaining between them. CDR3 protein: CASSLAEGPETDTQYF. CDR3 nucleotide sequence: TGTGCCAGCAGCTTAGCCGAGGGGCCAGAAACAGATACGCAGTATTTT.

V gene TRBV2 combines with J gene TRBJ2-1; possible D gene TRBD1, 6 bases. Germline lookup yields CDR1 SNHLY and CDR2 FYNNEI. V lost 6 bases and J lost 7, with 13 bases in between. CDR3 size: 13 residues. The CDR3 coding sequence is TGTGCCAGCAGAGCGGACAGCTCGAATGAGCAGTTCTTC. It translates to CASRADSSNEQFF. Full variable domain (rest looked up from reference TRBV2 and TRBJ2-1): EPEVTQTPSHQVTQMGQEVILRCVPISNHLYFYWYRQILGQKVEFLVSFYNNEISEKSEIFDDQFSVERPDGSNFTLKIRSTKLEDSAMYFCASRADSSNEQFFGPGTRLTVL.

The rearrangement joins TRBV7-2 to TRBJ1-2; 8 positions agree with TRBD1. The CDR3 length is 15 residues. From germline, CDR1 is SGHTA and CDR2 FQGNSA. With V trimmed by 1 base and J by 5 bases, 6 bases remained unmatched. CDR3 in DNA: TGTGCCAGCAGCTTAGGCCAGGGGGCTCAGTATGGCTACACCTTC. Residues: CASSLGQGAQYGYTF.

The chain couples TRBV6-4 to TRBJ2-7; TRBD1 matches at 11 bases. CDR3 length: 18 residues. V was clipped by 11 bases and J by 4 bases; unmatched bases: 22. Germline V gene sequence: CDR1 MRHNA, CDR2 SNTAGT. The CDR3 spells CAWSPPGTGGVTLYEQYF. CDR3 DNA sequence: TGTGCCTGGAGCCCCCCCGGGACAGGGGGGGTCACCCTTTACGAGCAGTACTTC.

The chain links TRBV18 to TRBJ2-7; D unclear. Germline CDR1 and CDR2: KGHSH and LQKENI. With 3 bases removed from V and 3 bases from J, the gap between germline ends came to 15 bases. The CDR3 loop spans 15 amino acids. CDR3 sequence: CASSPSLDRFYEQYF. The DNA of the CDR3 is TGTGCCAGCTCACCTTCGCTGGACCGCTTCTACGAGCAGTACTTC.

The chain uses TRBV12-3 or TRBV12-4 and TRBJ1-5; a possible D gene is TRBD1 (5 bases). Trimming took 3 bases from V and 5 from J, leaving 11 bases between them. The CDR3 is 14 residues long. The CDR3 sequence is CASSFRGEHQPQHF. In DNA form, the CDR3 reads TGTGCCAGCAGTTTCAGAGGGGAACATCAGCCCCAGCATTTT.

The chain carries TRBV25-1 and TRBJ1-1, with D perhaps matching TRBD1 (5 bases). CDR3 length: 13 amino acids. Between the trimmed V and J ends, which lost 3 bases and 9 bases, there was a span of 14 bases. Germline CDR1 MGHDK, CDR2 SYGVNS. The CDR3 region has the DNA TGTGCCAGCAGTGAGCAGGCGGGGGAGAAAGCTTTCTTT. This translates into CASSEQAGEKAFF. Complete variable domain (other parts from reference TRBV25-1 and TRBJ1-1): EADIYQTPRYLVIGTGKKITLECSQTMGHDKMYWYQQDPGMELHLIHYSYGVNSTEKGDLSSESTVSRIRTEHFPLTLESARPSHTSQYLCASSEQAGEKAFFGQGTRLTVV.

This clonotype was recorded at least ten times. This chain joins TRBV19 and TRBJ1-1; 7 nucleotides line up with TRBD1. The CDR3 consists of 11 residues. With V trimmed by 4 bases and J by 11 bases, 4 bases remained unmatched. CDR1 is LNHDA and CDR2 is SQIVND in the germline V gene (reference sequence). The CDR3 DNA sequence: TGTGCCAGTAGTACGACAGGGACGGCTTTCTTT. Its translation is CASSTTGTAFF.

This chain links TRBV6-1 with TRBJ2-7; 7 nucleotides agree with TRBD1. CDR1 MNHNS and CDR2 SASEGT come from the germline V gene. The CDR3 covers 14 residues. Trimming took 3 bases from V and 5 from J; bases not matched to a gene: 7. Here the CDR3 DNA reads TGTGCCAGCAGTGACCAACAAACAGGGGACGAGCAGTACTTC. Translating gives CASSDQQTGDEQYF.